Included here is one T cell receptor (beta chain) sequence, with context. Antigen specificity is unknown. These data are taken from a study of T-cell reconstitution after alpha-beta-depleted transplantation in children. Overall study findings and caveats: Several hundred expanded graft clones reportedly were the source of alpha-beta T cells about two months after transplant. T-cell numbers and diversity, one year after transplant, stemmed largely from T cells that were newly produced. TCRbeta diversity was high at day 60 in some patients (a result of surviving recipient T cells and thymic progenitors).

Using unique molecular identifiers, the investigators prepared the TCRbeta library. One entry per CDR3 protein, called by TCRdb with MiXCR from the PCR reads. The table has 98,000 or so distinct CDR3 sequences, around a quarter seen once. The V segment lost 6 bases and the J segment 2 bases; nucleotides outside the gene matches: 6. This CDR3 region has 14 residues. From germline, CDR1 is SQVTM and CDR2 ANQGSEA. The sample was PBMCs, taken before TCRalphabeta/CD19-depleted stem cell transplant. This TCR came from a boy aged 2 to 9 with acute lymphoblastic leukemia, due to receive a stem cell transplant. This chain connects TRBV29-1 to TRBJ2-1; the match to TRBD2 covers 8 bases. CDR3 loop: CSVPTSGTYNEQFF. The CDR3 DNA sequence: TGCAGCGTACCCACTAGCGGCACCTACAATGAGCAGTTCTTC.